Sequencing of this T cell receptor beta chain was carried out in a study of blood T cell repertoires in COVID-19. Study at large: Donors in the United States, Italy and Spain gave samples during acute or convalescent COVID-19. PBMCs, B-cell-depleted T cells, or T cells provided the cDNA or gDNA that made up the material.

In the source study's methods: Amplification of reference gene primers was used by the study to estimate nucleated cell counts. Profiling relied on immunoSEQ multiplex PCR, and the TCRdb table lists in-frame clones only, not all of them. Clone size and the V and J calls come from that table; the DNA yielded D and trimming. The data contain around 63,000 clones, about 70% of them singletons. The length of the CDR3 is 14 residues. Germline V gives CDR1 SGHVS, CDR2 FNYEAQ. Trimming removed 7 bases from V and 3 bases from J; junction bases left unmatched: 7. This clone was recorded a few times. The V call is TRBV7-6, the J call TRBJ2-5; TRBD2 agrees at 8 bases. The sequenced material came from peripheral blood. This receptor was taken from a woman in her forties or fifties with active or convalescent COVID-19. CDR3 coding DNA: TGTGCCAGCACTCGGGTTAGCGGGGAAGAGACCCAGTACTTC. As protein: CASTRVSGEETQYF.